This paragraph reports one TCR beta chain. One entry per CDR3 protein results from TCRdb running MiXCR on the RACE reads. The sample includes a few hundred thousand distinct CDR3 sequences, 4.5% to 5.5% seen only once; the top ten take around 8.6%. The data stem from a study of human T cells and chemical hapten exposure. The time point: pre-sensitization, week 0. The sample's treatment: therapeutic diphenylcyclopropenone sensitization with weekly scalp DPC. The germline V gene encodes CDR1 SEHNR and CDR2 FQNEAQ (reference sequence). V was pared by 3 bases and J by 6 bases, with 11 bases between. The CDR3 consists of 13 residues.

V is TRBV7-9 and J is TRBJ1-1; no reliable D call. The sequences come from whole blood, collected in connection with sensitization to the hapten diphenylcyclopropenone (DPC). This receptor was taken from a woman younger than 30 with alopecia areata. Some clones in this sample may be carry-over from other donors' samples. The CDR3 DNA is TGTGCCAGCAGCTTGTCGGGAACCGCTGAAGCTTTCTTT. Translated, it gives CASSLSGTAEAFF.